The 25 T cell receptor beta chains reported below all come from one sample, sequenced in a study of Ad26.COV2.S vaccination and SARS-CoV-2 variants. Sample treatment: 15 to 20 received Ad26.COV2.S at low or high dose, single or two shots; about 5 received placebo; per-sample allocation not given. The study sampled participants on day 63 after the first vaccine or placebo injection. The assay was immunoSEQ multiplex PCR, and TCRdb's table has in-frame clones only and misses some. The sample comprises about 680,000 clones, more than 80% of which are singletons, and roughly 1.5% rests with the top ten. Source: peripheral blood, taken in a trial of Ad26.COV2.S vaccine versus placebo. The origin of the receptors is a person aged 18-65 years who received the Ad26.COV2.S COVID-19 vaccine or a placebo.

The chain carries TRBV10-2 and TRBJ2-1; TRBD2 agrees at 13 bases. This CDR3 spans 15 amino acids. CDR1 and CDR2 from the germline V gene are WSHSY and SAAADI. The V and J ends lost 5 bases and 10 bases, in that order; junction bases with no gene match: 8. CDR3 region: CASSQLAGGPSEQFF. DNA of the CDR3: TGCGCCAGCAGTCAACTAGCGGGAGGGCCGAGCGAGCAGTTCTTC.

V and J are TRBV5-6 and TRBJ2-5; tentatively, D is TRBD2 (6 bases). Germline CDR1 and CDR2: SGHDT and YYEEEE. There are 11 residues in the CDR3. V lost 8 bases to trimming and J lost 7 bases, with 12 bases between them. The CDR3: CARGPEGTQYF. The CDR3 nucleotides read TGTGCCAGGGGACCGGAGGGGACCCAGTACTTC.

DNA for the CDR3: TGTGCCAGCAGCCGTGCTTGGGTGAACACTGAAGCTTTCTTT. Amino acids: CASSRAWVNTEAFF. The J gene is TRBJ1-1, the V gene TRBV5-8; no reliable D call. The CDR3 contains 14 residues. V shed 4 bases and J shed 0 bases, with 10 bases lying between them. The germline gives CDR1 SGHTS, CDR2 YDEGEE.

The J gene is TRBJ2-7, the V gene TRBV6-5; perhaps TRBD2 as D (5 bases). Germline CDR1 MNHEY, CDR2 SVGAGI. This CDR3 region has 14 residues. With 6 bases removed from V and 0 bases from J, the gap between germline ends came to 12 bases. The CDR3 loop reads CASRPIAFSYEQYF. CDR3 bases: TGTGCCAGCAGACCTATAGCGTTCTCCTACGAGCAGTACTTC.

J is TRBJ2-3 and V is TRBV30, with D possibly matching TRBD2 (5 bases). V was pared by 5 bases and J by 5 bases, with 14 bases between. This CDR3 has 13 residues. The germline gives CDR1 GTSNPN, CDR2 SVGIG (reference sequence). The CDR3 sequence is CAWATGIKDTQYF. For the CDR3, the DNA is TGTGCCTGGGCTACGGGGATTAAAGATACGCAGTATTTT.

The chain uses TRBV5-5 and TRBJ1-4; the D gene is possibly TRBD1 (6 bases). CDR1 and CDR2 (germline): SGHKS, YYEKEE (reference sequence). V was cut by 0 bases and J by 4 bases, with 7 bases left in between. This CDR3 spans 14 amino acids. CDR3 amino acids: CASSLEGVNEKLFF. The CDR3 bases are TGTGCCAGCAGCTTGGAGGGGGTTAATGAAAAACTGTTTTTT.

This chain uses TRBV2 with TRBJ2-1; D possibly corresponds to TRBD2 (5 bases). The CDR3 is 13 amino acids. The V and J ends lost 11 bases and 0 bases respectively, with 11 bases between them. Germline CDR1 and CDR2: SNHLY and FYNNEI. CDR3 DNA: TGTGCCGGAGGTACAAGCTCCTACAATGAGCAGTTCTTC. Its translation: CAGGTSSYNEQFF.

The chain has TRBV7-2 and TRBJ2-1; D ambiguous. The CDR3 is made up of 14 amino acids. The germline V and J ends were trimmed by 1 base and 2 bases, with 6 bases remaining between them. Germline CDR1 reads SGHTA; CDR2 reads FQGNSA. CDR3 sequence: CASSLGRTYNEQFF. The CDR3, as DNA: TGTGCCAGCAGCTTAGGTCGCACCTACAATGAGCAGTTCTTC.

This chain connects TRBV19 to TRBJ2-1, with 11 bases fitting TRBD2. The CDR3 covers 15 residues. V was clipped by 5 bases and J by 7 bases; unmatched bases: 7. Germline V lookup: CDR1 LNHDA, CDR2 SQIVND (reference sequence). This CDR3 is CASSLLAGDRNEQFF. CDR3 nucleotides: TGTGCCAGTAGTTTACTAGCGGGAGATAGAAATGAGCAGTTCTTC.

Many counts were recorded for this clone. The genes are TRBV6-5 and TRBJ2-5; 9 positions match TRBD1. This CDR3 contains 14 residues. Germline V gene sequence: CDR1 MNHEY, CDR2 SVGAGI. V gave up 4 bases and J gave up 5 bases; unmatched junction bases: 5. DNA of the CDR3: TGTGCCAGCAGTTCCGGGACAGGGAGGGAGACCCAGTACTTC. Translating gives CASSSGTGRETQYF.

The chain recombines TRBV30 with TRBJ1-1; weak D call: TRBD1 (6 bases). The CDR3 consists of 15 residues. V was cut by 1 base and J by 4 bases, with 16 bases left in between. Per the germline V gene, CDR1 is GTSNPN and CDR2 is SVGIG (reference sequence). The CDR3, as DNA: TGTGCCTGGAGTGCGATCAGACAGGTTCGCACTGAAGCTTTCTTT. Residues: CAWSAIRQVRTEAFF.

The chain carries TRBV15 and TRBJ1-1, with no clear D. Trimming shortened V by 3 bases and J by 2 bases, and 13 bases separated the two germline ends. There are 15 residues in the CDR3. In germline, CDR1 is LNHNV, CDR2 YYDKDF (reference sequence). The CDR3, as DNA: TGTGCCACCAGCAGGGCTAACAGAGCAAACACTGAAGCTTTCTTT. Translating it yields CATSRANRANTEAFF.

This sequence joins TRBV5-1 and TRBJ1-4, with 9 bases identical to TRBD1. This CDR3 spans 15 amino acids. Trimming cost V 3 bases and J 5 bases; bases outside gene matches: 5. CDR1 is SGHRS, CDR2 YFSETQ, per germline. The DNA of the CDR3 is TGCGCCAGCAGCTCGGGGGACAGGGAGAATGAAAAACTGTTTTTT. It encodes CASSSGDRENEKLFF.

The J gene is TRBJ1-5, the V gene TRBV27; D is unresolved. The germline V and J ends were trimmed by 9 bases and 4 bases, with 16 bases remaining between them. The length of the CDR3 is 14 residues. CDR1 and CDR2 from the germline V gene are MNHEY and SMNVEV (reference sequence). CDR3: CASTPRVGNQPQHF. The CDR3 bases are TGTGCCAGTACCCCGAGGGTAGGTAATCAGCCCCAGCATTTT.

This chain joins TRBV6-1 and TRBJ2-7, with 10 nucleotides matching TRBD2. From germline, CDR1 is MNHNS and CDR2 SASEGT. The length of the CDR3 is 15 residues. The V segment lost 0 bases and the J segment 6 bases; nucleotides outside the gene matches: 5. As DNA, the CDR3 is TGTGCCAGCAGTGAAGCGGCTAGCGGGAGACCCGAGCAGTACTTC. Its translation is CASSEAASGRPEQYF.

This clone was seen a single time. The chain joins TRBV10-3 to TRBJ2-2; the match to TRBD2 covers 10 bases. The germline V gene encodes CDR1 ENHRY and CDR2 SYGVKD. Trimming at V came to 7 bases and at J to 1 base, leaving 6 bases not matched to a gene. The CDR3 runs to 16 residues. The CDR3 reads CAINRLAGGNTGELFF. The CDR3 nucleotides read TGTGCCATCAACCGTTTAGCGGGGGGGAACACCGGGGAGCTGTTTTTT.

The CDR3 DNA reads TGTGCCAGCAGTTTCGACCGGAACCATGAAAAACTGTTTTTT. Translating it yields CASSFDRNHEKLFF. This chain joins TRBV6-5 and TRBJ1-4, with D unresolved. Germline CDR1 is MNHEY and CDR2 is SVGAGI. V lost 4 bases and J 6 bases, leaving 12 bases between the germline ends. The length of the CDR3 is 14 residues.

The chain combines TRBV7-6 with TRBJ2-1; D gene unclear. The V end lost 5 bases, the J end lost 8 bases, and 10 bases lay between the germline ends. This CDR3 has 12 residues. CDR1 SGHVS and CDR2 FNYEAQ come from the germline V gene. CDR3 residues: CASSPLAYEQFF. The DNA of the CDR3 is TGTGCCAGCAGCCCTCTCGCCTATGAGCAGTTCTTC.

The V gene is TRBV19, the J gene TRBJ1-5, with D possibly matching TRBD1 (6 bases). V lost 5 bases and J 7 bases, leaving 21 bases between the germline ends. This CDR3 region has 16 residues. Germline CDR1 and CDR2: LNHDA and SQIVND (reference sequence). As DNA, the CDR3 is TGTGCCAGTAGTCGCCTCCGGGGGGCTGGACAGCAGCCCCAGCATTTT. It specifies CASSRLRGAGQQPQHF.

The CDR3 DNA sequence: TGTGCCAGCAGTGTAAGACCGCGGGACGAGCAGTACTTC. This translates into CASSVRPRDEQYF. The J gene is TRBJ2-7, the V gene TRBV2; a weak D match, TRBD2 (5 bases). This CDR3 spans 13 amino acids. V was clipped by 4 bases and J by 5 bases, with 12 bases between them. Germline-derived CDR1 and CDR2 are SNHLY and FYNNEI.

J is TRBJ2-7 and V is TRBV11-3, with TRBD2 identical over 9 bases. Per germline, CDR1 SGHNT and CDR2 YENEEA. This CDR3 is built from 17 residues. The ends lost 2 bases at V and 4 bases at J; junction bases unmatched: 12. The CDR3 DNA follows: TGTGCCAGCAGCTTACCTCTTAGAGGGGGACTAGCTTACGAGCAGTACTTC. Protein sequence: CASSLPLRGGLAYEQYF. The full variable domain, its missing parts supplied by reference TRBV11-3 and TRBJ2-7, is EAGVVQSPRYKIIEKKQPVAFWCNPISGHNTLYWYLQNLGQGPELLIRYENEEAVDDSQLPKDRFSAERLKGVDSTLKIQPAELGDSAVYLCASSLPLRGGLAYEQYFGPGTRLTVT.

The CDR3 DNA reads as TGTGCCAGCAGCCAAGATCGATTCGCTAGCGGGAGTACTAATGAGCAGTTCTTC. Protein: CASSQDRFASGSTNEQFF. The rearrangement uses TRBV3-1 (or the pseudogene TRBV3-2) and TRBJ2-1; 10 nucleotides line up with TRBD2. In germline, CDR1 is LGHDT, CDR2 YNNKEL (reference sequence). J lost 7 bases, V lost 0 bases, and 12 bases had no gene match. CDR3 length equals 18 residues.

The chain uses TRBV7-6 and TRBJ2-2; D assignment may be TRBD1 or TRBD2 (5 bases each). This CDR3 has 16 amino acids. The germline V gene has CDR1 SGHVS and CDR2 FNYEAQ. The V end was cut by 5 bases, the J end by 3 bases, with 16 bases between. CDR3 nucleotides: TGTGCCAGCAGCGGGGACCTAGAGCGTGACACCGGGGAGCTGTTTTTT. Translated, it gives CASSGDLERDTGELFF.

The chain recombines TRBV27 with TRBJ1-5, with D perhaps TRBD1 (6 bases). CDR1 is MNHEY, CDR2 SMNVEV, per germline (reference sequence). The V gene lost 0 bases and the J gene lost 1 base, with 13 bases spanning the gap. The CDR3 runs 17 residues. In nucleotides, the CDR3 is TGTGCCAGCAGTTTATCGGGTCCTACAGGGAGCAATCAGCCCCAGCATTTT. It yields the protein CASSLSGPTGSNQPQHF.

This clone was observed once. CDR3 residues: CASSYWQAATGELFF. For the CDR3, the DNA is TGTGCCAGCAGTTACTGGCAGGCCGCTACCGGGGAGCTGTTTTTT. V gene TRBV6-6 combines with J gene TRBJ2-2; no definite D call. V lost 1 base and J lost 5, with 11 bases in between. From germline, CDR1 is MNHNY and CDR2 SVGAGI (reference sequence). The CDR3 has 15 amino acids.